This T cell receptor (beta chain) originates from a study of blood T cell repertoires in COVID-19. Study overall: Samples representing acute and convalescent COVID-19 were sourced from the United States, Italy and Spain. T cells, B-cell-depleted T cells, or PBMCs supplied cDNA or gDNA.

CDR3 length: 14 residues. Per germline, CDR1 SGHAT and CDR2 FQNNGV. Trimming stripped 2 bases from V and 1 base from J, with 8 bases between. Authors' analysis steps: Estimated nucleated cell counts came from reference gene primer amplification. Assay: immunoSEQ multiplex PCR; the TCRdb copy retains only in-frame clones and omits some. V and J calls and clone size follow that table, whereas D and trimming were derived from the DNA. The sample lists 150,000 to 200,000 clones, about 86% occurring once. The Seattle patients joined while their infection was active and were tracked longitudinally afterward.

Material: peripheral blood. The rearrangement uses TRBV11-2 and TRBJ2-5; D is unclear. The TCR originated in a woman aged 70 to 79 with COVID-19, enrolled during active disease. CDR3 amino acids: CASSLSVTQETQYF. As DNA, the CDR3 is TGTGCCAGCAGCTTATCGGTCACCCAAGAGACCCAGTACTTC.